The TCR beta chain described here comes from a study of blood T cell repertoires in COVID-19 (dated by TCRdb to 2019 to 2021). Describing the broader study: Samples covering the acute and convalescent phases of COVID-19 were provided by collaborators in the United States, Italy and Spain. The prospective study material was composed of cDNA or gDNA derived from T cells, B-cell-depleted T cells, or PBMCs. Deeply sampled blood TCRbeta repertoires from subjects exposed to, actively infected with, or recovered from COVID-19 were included in the dataset. The repertoires were released in a freely available public database intended as a resource for research on the immune response to SARS-CoV-2. The samples were drawn from the first 160 participants of the ongoing ImmuneRACE study and from 950 to 1,500 subjects provided by 6 global collaborators. Nearly every sample came with metadata listing a de-identified subject ID, COVID-19 status, age in years and sex. HLA class I and class II types, where available, came from metadata supplied by the sample provider rather than from assay-based typing.

The CDR1 and CDR2 encoded by the germline V gene (reference sequence) are GTSNPN and SVGIG. Reading from cysteine to phenylalanine, the CDR3 counts 13 amino acids. Only the CDR3 DNA stays, 39 bases, in frame from base 1. Clipping removes 4 bases from V and 0 bases from J, with 0 as the unmatched junction base count. TCRbeta CDR3 regions were amplified from genomic DNA by means of the immunoSEQ Assay, a bias-controlled multiplex PCR. Per the authors' processing: The number of nucleated cells in each sample was estimated by amplification of reference gene primers within the assay. Sequence reads were collapsed and filtered to measure the absolute abundance of every unique TCRbeta CDR3 rearrangement. For each sample, productive Simpson clonality was calculated as the square root of Simpson's diversity index across productive rearrangements. In its TCRdb copy, this immuneACCESS table keeps in-frame sequences only and misses some clones. Where compared with another copy, unresolved V genes explain less than half of these, and the others have no known cause. For V, J and clone size, that table is used; D and trimming come from the DNA. Counted in this sample were roughly 120,000 clones; more than 85% of them appeared once. The ten largest clones represent about 2% of the sample.

Results and caveats for the whole study, not just this receptor: How much clinical and demographic metadata was included differed by source and by participant, and the metadata was provided uncurated.

Points on this clone: This clone's antigen is unknown. Nothing much larger sits one base from this clone, and base qualities are not available.

At one collaborating source in Seattle, patients were enrolled during active infection and were followed longitudinally through the course of disease. Each collaborating institution followed its own protocols to collect whole blood in K2EDTA tubes. For TCRbeta analysis, collaborators shipped samples in one of three forms: frozen whole blood, isolated PBMCs, or DNA extracted from either of those sample types. What was sequenced was peripheral blood. This TCR was recovered from a man between 50 and 59 years old with COVID-19, enrolled during active disease. The rearrangement joined TRBV30 to TRBJ2-5; TRBD2 fits 9 bases in the junction. For the CDR3, the sequence is CAWTSGNQETQYF. DNA sequence: TGTGCCTGGACTAGCGGGAACCAAGAGACCCAGTACTTC.